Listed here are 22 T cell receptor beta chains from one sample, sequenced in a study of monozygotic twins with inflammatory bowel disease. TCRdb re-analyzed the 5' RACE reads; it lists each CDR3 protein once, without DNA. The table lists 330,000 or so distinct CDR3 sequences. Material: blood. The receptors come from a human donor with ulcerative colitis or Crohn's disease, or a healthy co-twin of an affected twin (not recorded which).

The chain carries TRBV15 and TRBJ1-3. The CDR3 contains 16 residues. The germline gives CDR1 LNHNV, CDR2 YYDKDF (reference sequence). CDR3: CATSIRLWEGGNTIYF.

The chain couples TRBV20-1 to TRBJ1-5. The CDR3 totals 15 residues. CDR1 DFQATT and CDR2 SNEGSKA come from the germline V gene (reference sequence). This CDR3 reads CSASPAGLSNQPQHF.

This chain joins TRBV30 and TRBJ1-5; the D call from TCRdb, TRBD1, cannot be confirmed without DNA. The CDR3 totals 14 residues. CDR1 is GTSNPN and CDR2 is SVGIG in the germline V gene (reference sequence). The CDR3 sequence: CAWSLEGGRQPQHF.

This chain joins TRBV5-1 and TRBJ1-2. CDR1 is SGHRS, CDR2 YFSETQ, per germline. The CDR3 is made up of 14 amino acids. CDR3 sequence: CASSLGEGTYGYTF.

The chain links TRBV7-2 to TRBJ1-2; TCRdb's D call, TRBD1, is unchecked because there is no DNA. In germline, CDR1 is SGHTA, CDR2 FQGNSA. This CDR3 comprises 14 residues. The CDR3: CASSLDRGAGGYTF.

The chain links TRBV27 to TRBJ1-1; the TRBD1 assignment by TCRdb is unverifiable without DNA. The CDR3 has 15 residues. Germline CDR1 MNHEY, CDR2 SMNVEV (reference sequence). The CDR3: CASYRDPVPTAEAFF.

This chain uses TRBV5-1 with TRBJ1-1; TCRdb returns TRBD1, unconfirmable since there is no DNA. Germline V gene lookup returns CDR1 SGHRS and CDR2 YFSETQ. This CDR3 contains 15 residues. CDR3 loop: CASSLEVSGDTEAFF.

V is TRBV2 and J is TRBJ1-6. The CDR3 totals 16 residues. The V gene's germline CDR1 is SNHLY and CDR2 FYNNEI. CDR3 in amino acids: CASSERASSYNSPLHF.

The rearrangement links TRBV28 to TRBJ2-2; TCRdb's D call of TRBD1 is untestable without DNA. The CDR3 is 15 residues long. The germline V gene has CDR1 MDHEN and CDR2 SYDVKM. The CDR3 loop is CASSPRGRYTGELFF.

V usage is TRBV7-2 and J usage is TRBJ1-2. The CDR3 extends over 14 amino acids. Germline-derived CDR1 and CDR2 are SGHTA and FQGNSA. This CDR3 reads CASSFLDGPYGYTF.

The CDR3: CASSLMGGDQPQHF. The chain is built from TRBV5-1 and TRBJ1-5; TCRdb outputs TRBD1, but without DNA this stays unchecked. CDR1 is SGHRS, CDR2 YFSETQ, per germline. The CDR3 has 14 residues.

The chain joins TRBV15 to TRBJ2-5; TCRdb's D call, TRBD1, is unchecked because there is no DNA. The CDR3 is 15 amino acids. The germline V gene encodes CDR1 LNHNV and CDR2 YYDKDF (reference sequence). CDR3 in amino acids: CATSRASKGEETQYF. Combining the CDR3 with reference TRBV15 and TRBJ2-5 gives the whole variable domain DAMVIQNPRYQVTQFGKPVTLSCSQTLNHNVMYWYQQKSSQAPKLLFHYYDKDFNNEADTPDNFQSRRPNTSFCFLDIRSPGLGDTAMYLCATSRASKGEETQYFGPGTRLLVL.

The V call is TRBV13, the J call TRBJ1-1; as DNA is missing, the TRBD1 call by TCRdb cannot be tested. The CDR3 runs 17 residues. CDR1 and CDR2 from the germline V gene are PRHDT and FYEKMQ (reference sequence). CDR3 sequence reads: CASSAHPSTGKNTEAFF.

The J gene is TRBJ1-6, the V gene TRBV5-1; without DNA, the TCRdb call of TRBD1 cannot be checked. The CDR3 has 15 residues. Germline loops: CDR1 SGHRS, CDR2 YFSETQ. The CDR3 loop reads CASSSVMSSNSPLHF. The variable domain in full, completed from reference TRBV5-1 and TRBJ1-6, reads KAGVTQTPRYLIKTRGQQVTLSCSPISGHRSVSWYQQTPGQGLQFLFEYFSETQRNKGNFPGRFSGRQFSNSRSEMNVSTLELGDSALYLCASSSVMSSNSPLHFGNGTRLTVT.

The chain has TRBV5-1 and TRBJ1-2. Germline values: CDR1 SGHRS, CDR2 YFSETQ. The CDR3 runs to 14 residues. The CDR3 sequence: CASSLVAGSDGYTF.

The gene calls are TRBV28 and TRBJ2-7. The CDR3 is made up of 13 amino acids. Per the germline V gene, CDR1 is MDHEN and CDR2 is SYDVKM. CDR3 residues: CASSLWASYEQYF.

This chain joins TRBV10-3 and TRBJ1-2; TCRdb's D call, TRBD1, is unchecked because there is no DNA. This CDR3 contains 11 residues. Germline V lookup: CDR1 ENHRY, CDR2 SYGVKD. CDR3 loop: CAIRGQQRYTF.

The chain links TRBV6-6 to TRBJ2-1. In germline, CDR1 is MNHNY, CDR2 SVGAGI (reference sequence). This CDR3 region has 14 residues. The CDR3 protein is CASKRDDSYNEQFF.

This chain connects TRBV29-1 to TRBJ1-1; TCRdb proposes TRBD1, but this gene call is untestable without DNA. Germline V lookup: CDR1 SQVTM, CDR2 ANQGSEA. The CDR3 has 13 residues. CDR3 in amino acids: CSVEEDRGAEAFF.

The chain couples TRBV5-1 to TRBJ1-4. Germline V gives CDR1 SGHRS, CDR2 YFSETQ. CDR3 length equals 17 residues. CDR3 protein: CASSHLKAVDSPEKLFF.

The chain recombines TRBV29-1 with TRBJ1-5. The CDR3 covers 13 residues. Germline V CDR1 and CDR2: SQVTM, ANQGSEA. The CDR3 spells CSVESGSNQPQHF.

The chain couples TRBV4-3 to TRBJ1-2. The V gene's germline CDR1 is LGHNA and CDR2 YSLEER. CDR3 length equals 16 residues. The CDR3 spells CASSHRSSSGVYGYTF.